The clone carrying this T cell receptor beta chain has only a few counts. These data are taken from a study of T cell changes during pregnancy in multiple sclerosis. The repertoire was sequenced with immunoSEQ multiplex PCR; TCRdb's copy has only in-frame clones and lacks some. The data hold about 49,000 clones, with 85% to 95% observed a single time. The CDR3 consists of 14 residues. CDR1 is MGHRA, CDR2 YSYEKL, per germline. V shed 0 bases and J shed 3 bases, with 9 bases lying between them. Here the sequenced sample was CD8+ T cells from peripheral blood mononuclear cells, taken before pregnancy. This receptor was identified in a female donor with multiple sclerosis, enrolled in a pregnancy study. The chain carries TRBV4-1 and TRBJ2-7, with D unresolved. DNA of the CDR3: TGCGCCAGCAGCCAAGACAGATCGAACTACGAGCAGTACTTC. Its translation is CASSQDRSNYEQYF.